Below are 11 T cell receptor beta chains sequenced from a single sample in a study of response to subunit inactivated influenza vaccine (dated by TCRdb to 2017 to 2018). Libraries came from RT-PCR. The listed sequencing device is Illumina HiSeq 2500. The public reads were quality trimmed at Q25 with fastp and then assembled into clones with MiXCR by TCRdb, keeping productive beta chains. Rows are unified per CDR3 protein, each entry keeping the most common DNA and genes. The sample yields roughly 160,000 distinct CDR3 sequences; around 10% were counted once. Clones ranked in the top ten supply about 40% of the sample. The material was CD8+ T cells sorted from PBMCs, obtained about 24 months after vaccination. These receptors all stem from a man aged 50-75 years who received an inactivated influenza vaccine. Donor details come from another sample of the same person, matched by shared clones.

The chain employs TRBV20-1 and TRBJ2-1; D is possibly TRBD2 (7 bases). The germline V and J ends were trimmed by 0 bases and 4 bases, with 13 bases remaining between them. Germline values: CDR1 DFQATT, CDR2 SNEGSKA (reference sequence). This CDR3 comprises 15 residues. This CDR3 is CSARDPGGLYNEQFF. CDR3 bases: TGCAGTGCTAGAGACCCCGGGGGGCTTTACAATGAGCAGTTCTTC.

This clonotype was seen a handful of times. The chain is built from TRBV14 and TRBJ2-7; TRBD2 is a possible D gene (6 bases). Looked up from germline, CDR1 is SGHDN and CDR2 is FVKESK. The CDR3 contains 15 residues. V gave up 3 bases and J gave up 0 bases, with 12 bases separating them. The CDR3 region is CASSQGTFFSYEQYF. The CDR3 DNA follows: TGTGCCAGCAGCCAGGGGACTTTCTTCTCCTACGAGCAGTACTTC. Full variable domain (rest looked up from reference TRBV14 and TRBJ2-7): EAGVTQFPSHSVIEKGQTVTLRCDPISGHDNLYWYRRVMGKEIKFLLHFVKESKQDESGMPNNRFLAERTGGTYSTLKVQPAELEDSGVYFCASSQGTFFSYEQYFGPGTRLTVT.

This clonotype came up many times. The rearrangement links TRBV29-1 to TRBJ1-2; D is undetermined. Germline V CDR1 and CDR2: SQVTM, ANQGSEA. With 3 bases removed from V and 2 bases from J, the gap between germline ends came to 10 bases. There are 13 residues in the CDR3. The CDR3, as DNA: TGCAGCGTTGAGGACGACGGGAACTATGGCTACACCTTC. It encodes CSVEDDGNYGYTF. Full variable domain (rest looked up from reference TRBV29-1 and TRBJ1-2): SAVISQKPSRDICQRGTSLTIQCQVDSQVTMMFWYRQQPGQSLTLIATANQGSEATYESGFVIDKFPISRPNLTFSTLTVSNMSPEDSSIYLCSVEDDGNYGYTFGSGTRLTVV.

The chain has TRBV7-9 and TRBJ2-7; D gene ambiguous. V lost 2 bases to trimming and J lost 6 bases, with 17 bases between them. The length of the CDR3 is 15 residues. CDR1 SEHNR and CDR2 FQNEAQ come from the germline V gene (reference sequence). CDR3 nucleotides: TGTGCCAGCAGCTTACTCTCGGAAGGGCATCCCGAGCAGTACTTC. The encoded protein is CASSLLSEGHPEQYF.

In DNA, the CDR3 is TGTGCCAGCAGTTACGACGTGACAGATACGCAGTATTTT. Encoded protein: CASSYDVTDTQYF. The chain recombines TRBV6-5 with TRBJ2-3; D gene uncertain. V lost 2 bases to trimming and J lost 3 bases, with 6 bases between them. The CDR3 is 13 residues long. Germline V gene data show CDR1 as MNHEY and CDR2 as SVGAGI.

The J gene is TRBJ2-2, the V gene TRBV9, with 7 bases lining up with TRBD1. The CDR3 is 15 residues long. CDR1 SGDLS and CDR2 YYNGEE come from the germline V gene. The junction had 6 bases not matched to a gene; V was cut back by 4 bases and J by 3 bases. CDR3: CASSSRQGYTGELFF. CDR3 in DNA: TGTGCCAGCAGCTCCAGACAGGGTTACACCGGGGAGCTGTTTTTT.

The chain joins TRBV29-1 to TRBJ2-7, with 8 bases that match TRBD1. The ends lost 6 bases at V and 2 bases at J; junction bases unmatched: 6. The germline gives CDR1 SQVTM, CDR2 ANQGSEA. The CDR3 length is 13 residues. The CDR3 nucleotides are TGCAGCGTCCCGGGACAGGTGGCCTACGAGCAGTACTTC. Translation: CSVPGQVAYEQYF.

V gene TRBV20-1 combines with J gene TRBJ2-7, with 7 bases identical to TRBD2. This CDR3 has 13 amino acids. Germline values: CDR1 DFQATT, CDR2 SNEGSKA (reference sequence). Trimming removed 5 bases from V and 0 bases from J; junction bases left unmatched: 4. The CDR3 nucleotides read TGCAGTGCTTTCGGGGGGAGCTCCTACGAGCAGTACTTC. It yields the protein CSAFGGSSYEQYF.

The chain couples TRBV7-6 to TRBJ1-5, with D possibly TRBD1 on 6 matching bases. V was clipped by 1 base and J by 6 bases, with 13 bases between them. CDR3 length equals 15 residues. Germline V gene lookup returns CDR1 SGHVS and CDR2 FNYEAQ. The CDR3: CASSLVGGFAQPQHF. The CDR3 DNA reads TGTGCCAGCAGCTTAGTAGGGGGGTTCGCTCAGCCCCAGCATTTT.

This clonotype was picked up a small number of times. This sequence joins TRBV16 and TRBJ1-1; no firm D call. V was clipped by 1 base and J by 0 bases, with 9 bases between them. CDR1 KGHSY and CDR2 FQNENV come from the germline V gene. This CDR3 spans 15 amino acids. CDR3 protein: CASSQLSGLNTEAFF. The CDR3, as DNA: TGTGCCAGCAGCCAATTGTCTGGGTTGAACACTGAAGCTTTCTTT.

This rearrangement joins TRBV6-1 to TRBJ2-2; 7 bases match TRBD1. Trimming took 6 bases from V and 4 from J; bases not matched to a gene: 8. CDR1 is MNHNS and CDR2 is SASEGT in the germline V gene. This CDR3 is 15 amino acids long. CDR3 in DNA: TGTGCCAGCAGAGGGACAGTGGCTAGCACCGGGGAGCTGTTTTTT. Protein sequence: CASRGTVASTGELFF.